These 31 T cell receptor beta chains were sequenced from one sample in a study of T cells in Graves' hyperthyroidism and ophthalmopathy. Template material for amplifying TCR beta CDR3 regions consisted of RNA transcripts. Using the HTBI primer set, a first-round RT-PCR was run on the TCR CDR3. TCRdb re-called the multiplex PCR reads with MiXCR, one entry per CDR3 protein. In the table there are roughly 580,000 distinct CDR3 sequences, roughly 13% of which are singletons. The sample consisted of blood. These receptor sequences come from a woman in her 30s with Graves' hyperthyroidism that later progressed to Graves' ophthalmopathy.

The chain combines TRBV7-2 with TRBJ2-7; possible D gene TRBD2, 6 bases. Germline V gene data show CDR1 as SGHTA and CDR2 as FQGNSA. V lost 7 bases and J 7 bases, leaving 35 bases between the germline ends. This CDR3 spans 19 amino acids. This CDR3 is CASIQDRGTEATYHEEQYF. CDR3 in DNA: TGTGCCAGCATCCAAGACCGGGGGACCGAAGCTACCTACCACGAGGAGCAGTACTTC.

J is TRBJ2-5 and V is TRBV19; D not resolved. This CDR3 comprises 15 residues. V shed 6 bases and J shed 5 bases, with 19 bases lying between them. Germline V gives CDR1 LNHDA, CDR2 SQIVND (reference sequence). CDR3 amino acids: CASSPRSASSETQYF. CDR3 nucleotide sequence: TGTGCCAGTAGCCCCAGGTCCGCCTCATCGGAGACCCAGTACTTC.

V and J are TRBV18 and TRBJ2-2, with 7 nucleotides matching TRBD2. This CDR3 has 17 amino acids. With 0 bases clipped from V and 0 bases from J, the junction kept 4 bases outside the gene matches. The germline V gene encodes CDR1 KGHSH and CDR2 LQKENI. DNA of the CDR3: TGTGCCAGCTCACCACCGAGGGCGGGAGCGAACACCGGGGAGCTGTTTTTT. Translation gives CASSPPRAGANTGELFF.

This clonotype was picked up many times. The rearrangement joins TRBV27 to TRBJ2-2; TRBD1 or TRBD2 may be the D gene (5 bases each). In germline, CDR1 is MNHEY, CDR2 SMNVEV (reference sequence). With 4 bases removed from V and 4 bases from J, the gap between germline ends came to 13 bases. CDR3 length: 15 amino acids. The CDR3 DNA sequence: TGTGCCAGCAGTTCAGGGACCACCGTCACCGGGGAGCTGTTTTTT. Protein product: CASSSGTTVTGELFF.

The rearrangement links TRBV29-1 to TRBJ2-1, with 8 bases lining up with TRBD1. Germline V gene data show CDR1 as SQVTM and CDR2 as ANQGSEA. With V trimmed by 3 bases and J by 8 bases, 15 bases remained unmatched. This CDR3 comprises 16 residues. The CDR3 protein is CSVDLVGQGDRDEQFF. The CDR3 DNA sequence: TGCAGCGTTGATTTGGTAGGACAGGGTGACAGGGATGAGCAGTTCTTC.

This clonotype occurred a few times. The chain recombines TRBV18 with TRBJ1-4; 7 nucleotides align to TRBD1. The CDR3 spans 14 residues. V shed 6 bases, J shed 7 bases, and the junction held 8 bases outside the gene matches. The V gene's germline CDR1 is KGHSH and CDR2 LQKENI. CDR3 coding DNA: TGTGCCAGCTCCCGGGACAGCCTCAGTGAAAAACTGTTTTTT. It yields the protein CASSRDSLSEKLFF.

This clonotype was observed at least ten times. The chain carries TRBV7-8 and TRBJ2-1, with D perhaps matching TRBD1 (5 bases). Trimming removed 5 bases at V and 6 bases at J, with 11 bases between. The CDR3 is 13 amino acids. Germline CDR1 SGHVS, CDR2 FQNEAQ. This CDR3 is CASSPQGSNEQFF. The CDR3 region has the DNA TGTGCCAGCAGCCCTCAGGGTAGCAATGAGCAGTTCTTC. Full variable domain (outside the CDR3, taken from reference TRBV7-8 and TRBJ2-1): GAGVSQSPRYKVAKRGQDVALRCDPISGHVSLFWYQQALGQGPEFLTYFQNEAQLDKSGLPSDRFFAERPEGSVSTLKIQRTQQEDSAVYLCASSPQGSNEQFFGPGTRLTVL.

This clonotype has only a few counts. CDR3 nucleotides: TGTGCCAGCAGCTTAAGTCCGGCAAATGAAGCTTTCTTT. This gives the protein CASSLSPANEAFF. This chain connects TRBV11-2 to TRBJ1-1, with no clear D. The CDR3 covers 13 residues. Trimming took 2 bases from V and 7 from J, leaving 11 bases between them. Germline V lookup: CDR1 SGHAT, CDR2 FQNNGV. The whole variable domain, filled in from reference TRBV11-2 and TRBJ1-1, reads EAGVAQSPRYKIIEKRQSVAFWCNPISGHATLYWYQQILGQGPKLLIQFQNNGVVDDSQLPKDRFSAERLKGVDSTLKIQPAKLEDSAVYLCASSLSPANEAFFGQGTRLTVV.

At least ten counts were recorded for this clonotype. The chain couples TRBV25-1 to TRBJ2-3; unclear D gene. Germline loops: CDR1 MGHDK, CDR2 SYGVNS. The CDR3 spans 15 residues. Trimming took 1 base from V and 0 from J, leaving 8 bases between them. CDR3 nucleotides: TGTGCCAGCAGTGAATGGGTAGGGAGCACAGATACGCAGTATTTT. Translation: CASSEWVGSTDTQYF.

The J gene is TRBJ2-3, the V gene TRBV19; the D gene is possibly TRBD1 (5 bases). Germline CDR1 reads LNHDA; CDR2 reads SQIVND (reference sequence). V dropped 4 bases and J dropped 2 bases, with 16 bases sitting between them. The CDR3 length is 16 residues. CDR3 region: CASSTPTDSITDTQYF. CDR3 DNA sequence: TGTGCCAGTAGTACCCCGACAGATTCCATCACAGATACGCAGTATTTT.

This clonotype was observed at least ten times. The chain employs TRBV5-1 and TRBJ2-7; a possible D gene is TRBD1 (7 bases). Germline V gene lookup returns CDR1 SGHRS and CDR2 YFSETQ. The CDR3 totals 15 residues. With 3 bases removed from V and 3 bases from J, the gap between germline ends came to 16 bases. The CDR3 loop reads CASSSKQGRHYEQYF. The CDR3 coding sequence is TGCGCCAGCAGCTCGAAACAGGGGAGGCACTACGAGCAGTACTTC.

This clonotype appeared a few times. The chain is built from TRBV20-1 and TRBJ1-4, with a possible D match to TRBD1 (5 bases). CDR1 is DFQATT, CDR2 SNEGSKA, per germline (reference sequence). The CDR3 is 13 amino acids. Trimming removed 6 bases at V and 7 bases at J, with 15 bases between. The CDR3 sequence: CSAGAGGSEKLFF. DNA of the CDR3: TGCAGTGCCGGAGCGGGGGGAAGTGAAAAACTGTTTTTT.

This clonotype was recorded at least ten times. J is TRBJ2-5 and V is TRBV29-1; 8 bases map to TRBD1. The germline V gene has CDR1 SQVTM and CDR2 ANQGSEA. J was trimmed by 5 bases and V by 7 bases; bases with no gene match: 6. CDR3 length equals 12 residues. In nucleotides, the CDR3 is TGCAGCGCGGCAGGGGGCAGTGAGACCCAGTACTTC. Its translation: CSAAGGSETQYF.

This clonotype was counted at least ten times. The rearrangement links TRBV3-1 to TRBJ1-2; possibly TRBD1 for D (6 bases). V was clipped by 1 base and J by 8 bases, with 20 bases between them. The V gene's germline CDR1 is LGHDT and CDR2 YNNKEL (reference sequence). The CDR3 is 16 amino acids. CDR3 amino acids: CASSQGGQGRESGYTF. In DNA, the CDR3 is TGTGCCAGCAGCCAAGGGGGTCAGGGGCGGGAAAGCGGCTACACCTTC.

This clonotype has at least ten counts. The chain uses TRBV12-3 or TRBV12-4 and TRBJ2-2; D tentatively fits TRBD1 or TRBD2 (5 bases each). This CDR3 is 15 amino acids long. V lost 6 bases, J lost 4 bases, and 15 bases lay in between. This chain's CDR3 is CASRPGTLSTGELFF. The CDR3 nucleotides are TGTGCCAGCAGGCCCGGGACCCTATCCACCGGGGAGCTGTTTTTT.

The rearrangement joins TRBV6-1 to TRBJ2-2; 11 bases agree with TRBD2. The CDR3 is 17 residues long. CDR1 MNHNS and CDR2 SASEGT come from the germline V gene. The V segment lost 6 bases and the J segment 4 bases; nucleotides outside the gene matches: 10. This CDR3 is CASRPPPGLAGTGELFF. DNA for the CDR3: TGTGCCAGCAGGCCTCCCCCAGGACTAGCGGGCACCGGGGAGCTGTTTTTT.

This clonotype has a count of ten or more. The CDR3 region has the DNA TGTGCCAGCAGTTTATTTTCACAGACCGAGCAGTACTTC. Amino acid sequence: CASSLFSQTEQYF. V usage is TRBV27 and J usage is TRBJ2-7, with no clear D. This CDR3 region has 13 residues. V shed 1 base and J shed 6 bases, with 10 bases lying between them. The germline gives CDR1 MNHEY, CDR2 SMNVEV (reference sequence).

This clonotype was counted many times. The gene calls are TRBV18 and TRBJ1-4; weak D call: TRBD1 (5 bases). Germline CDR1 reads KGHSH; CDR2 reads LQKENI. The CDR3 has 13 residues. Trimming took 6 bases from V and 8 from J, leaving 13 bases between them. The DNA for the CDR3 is TGTGCCAGCTCGCAGCGTGAGGGGGAAAAACTGTTTTTT. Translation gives CASSQREGEKLFF.

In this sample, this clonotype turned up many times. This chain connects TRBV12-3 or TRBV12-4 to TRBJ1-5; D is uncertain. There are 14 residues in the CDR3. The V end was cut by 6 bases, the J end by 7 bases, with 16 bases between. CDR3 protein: CASSPGRVKQPQHF. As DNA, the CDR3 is TGTGCCAGCAGCCCCGGGAGGGTCAAACAGCCCCAGCATTTT.

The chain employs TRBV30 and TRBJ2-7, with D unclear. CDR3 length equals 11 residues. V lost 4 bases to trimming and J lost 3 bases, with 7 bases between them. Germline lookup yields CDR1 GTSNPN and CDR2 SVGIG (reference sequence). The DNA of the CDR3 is TGTGCCTGGACCAGAGTCTACGAGCAGTACTTC. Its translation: CAWTRVYEQYF.

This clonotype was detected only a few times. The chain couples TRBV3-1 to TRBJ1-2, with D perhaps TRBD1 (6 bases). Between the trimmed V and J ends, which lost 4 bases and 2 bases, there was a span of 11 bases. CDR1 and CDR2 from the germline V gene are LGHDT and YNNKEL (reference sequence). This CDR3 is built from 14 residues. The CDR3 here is CASSPQTGNYGYTF. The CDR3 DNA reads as TGTGCCAGCAGCCCCCAGACAGGAAACTATGGCTACACCTTC.

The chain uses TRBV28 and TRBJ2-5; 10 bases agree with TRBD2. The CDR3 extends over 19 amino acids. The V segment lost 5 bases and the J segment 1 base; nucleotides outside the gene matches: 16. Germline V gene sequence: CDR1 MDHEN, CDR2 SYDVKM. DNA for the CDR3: TGTGCCAGCAGTACACTACTGGGGCTAGCGGGAGCAACCCAAGAGACCCAGTACTTC. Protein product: CASSTLLGLAGATQETQYF.

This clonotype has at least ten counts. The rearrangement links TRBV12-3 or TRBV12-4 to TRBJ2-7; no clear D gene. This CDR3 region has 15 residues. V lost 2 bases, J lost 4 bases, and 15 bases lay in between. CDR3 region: CASSLTAVVSYEQYF. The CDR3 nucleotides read TGTGCCAGCAGTTTAACAGCTGTGGTATCGTACGAGCAGTACTTC.

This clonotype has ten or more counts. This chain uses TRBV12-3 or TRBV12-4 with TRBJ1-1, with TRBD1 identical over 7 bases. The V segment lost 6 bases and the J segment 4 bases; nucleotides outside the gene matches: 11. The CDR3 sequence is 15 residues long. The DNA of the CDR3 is TGTGCCAGCAGCCAAAGACAGGGATGGGGCACTGAAGCTTTCTTT. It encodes CASSQRQGWGTEAFF.

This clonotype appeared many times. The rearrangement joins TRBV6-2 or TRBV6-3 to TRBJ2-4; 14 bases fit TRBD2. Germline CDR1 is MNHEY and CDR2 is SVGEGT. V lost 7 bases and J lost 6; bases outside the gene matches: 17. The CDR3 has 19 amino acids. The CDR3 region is CASISLPGLAGEGGNIQYF. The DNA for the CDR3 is TGTGCCAGCATATCCTTGCCGGGACTAGCGGGAGAGGGTGGAAACATTCAGTACTTC.

The chain's CDR3 is CASISWGKETQYF. CDR3 DNA: TGTGCCAGCATATCTTGGGGGAAAGAGACCCAGTACTTC. This sequence joins TRBV5-4 and TRBJ2-5; either TRBD1 or TRBD2 may supply D (5 bases each). Germline V gene lookup returns CDR1 SGHNT and CDR2 YYREEE (reference sequence). V gave up 6 bases and J gave up 3 bases, with 12 bases separating them. The CDR3 loop spans 13 amino acids.

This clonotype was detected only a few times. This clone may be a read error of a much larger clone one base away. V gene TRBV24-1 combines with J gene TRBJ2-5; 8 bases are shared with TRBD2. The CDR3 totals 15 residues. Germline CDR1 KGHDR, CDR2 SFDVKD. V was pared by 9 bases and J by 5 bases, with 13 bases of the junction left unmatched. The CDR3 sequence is CATGVPAGGLETQYF. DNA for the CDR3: TGTGCCACCGGTGTGCCGGCGGGAGGACTGGAGACCCAGTACTTC.

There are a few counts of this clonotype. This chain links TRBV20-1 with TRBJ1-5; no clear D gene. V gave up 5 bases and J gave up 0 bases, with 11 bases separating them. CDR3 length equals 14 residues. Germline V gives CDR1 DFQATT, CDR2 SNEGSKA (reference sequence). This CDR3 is CSAAWTYSNQPQHF. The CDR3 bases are TGCAGTGCTGCCTGGACCTATAGCAATCAGCCCCAGCATTTT.

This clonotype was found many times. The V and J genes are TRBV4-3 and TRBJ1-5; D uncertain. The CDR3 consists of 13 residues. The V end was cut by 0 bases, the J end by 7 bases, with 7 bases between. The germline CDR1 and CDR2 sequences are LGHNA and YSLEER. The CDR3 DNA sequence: TGCGCCAGCAGCCAAGACTCCGTACAGCCCCAGCATTTT. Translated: CASSQDSVQPQHF.

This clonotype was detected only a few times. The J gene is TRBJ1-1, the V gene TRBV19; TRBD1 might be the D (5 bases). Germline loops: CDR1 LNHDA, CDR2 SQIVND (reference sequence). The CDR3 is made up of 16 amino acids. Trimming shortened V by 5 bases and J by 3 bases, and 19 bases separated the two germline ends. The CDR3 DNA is TGTGCCAGTAGTCCCCGGACACCCGGACGTGACACTGAAGCTTTCTTT. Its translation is CASSPRTPGRDTEAFF.

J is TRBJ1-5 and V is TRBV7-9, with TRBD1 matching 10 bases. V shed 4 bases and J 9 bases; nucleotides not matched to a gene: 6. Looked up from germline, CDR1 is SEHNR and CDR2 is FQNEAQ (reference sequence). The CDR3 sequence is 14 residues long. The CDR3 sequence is CASSSGQGVRPQHF. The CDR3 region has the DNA TGTGCCAGCAGCTCTGGACAGGGGGTCAGGCCCCAGCATTTT. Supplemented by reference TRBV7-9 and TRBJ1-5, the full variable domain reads DTGVSQNPRHKITKRGQNVTFRCDPISEHNRLYWYRQTLGQGPEFLTYFQNEAQLEKSRLLSDRFSAERPKGSFSTLEIQRTEQGDSAMYLCASSSGQGVRPQHFGDGTRLSIL.